The rows below give T cell receptor beta chains drawn from one sample of a study of T cells in Graves' hyperthyroidism and ophthalmopathy. Each CDR3 protein gets one entry after TCRdb re-called the multiplex PCR reads with MiXCR. The sample includes some 500,000 distinct CDR3 sequences, around 16% seen only once; the top ten take about 29%. The sample comprised blood. The receptors derive from a woman in her 30s with Graves' ophthalmopathy. The CDR3 runs from the conserved cysteine through the conserved F or W. Each record gives: J gene, D gene, V gene, CDR3 length, clone size, CDR3 protein, CDR3 DNA. A D gene is named only where the DNA matches it firmly. Not every row has a clone size; where given, it reads once, few, many or a size class.

TRBJ1-2,-,TRBV20-1,12,-,CSASGQHYGYTF,TGCAGTGCTTCTGGACAGCACTATGGCTACACCTTC
TRBJ2-7,TRBD1,TRBV28,15,-,CASSYLQGVSYEQYF,TGTGCCAGCAGTTATCTGCAGGGGGTATCCTACGAGCAGTACTTC
TRBJ2-1,-,TRBV9,14,-,CASSLGLRWNEQFF,TGTGCCAGCAGCTTGGGACTTCGGTGGAATGAGCAGTTCTTC
TRBJ2-4,TRBD1,TRBV7-2,17,-,CASSLAAGQGAKNIQYF,TGTGCCAGCAGCTTAGCGGCGGGACAGGGAGCCAAAAACATTCAGTACTTC
TRBJ1-5,-,TRBV28,11,many,CASKHGQPQHF,TGTGCCAGCAAACACGGGCAGCCCCAGCATTTT
TRBJ2-5,-,TRBV3-1,15,many,CASSQEVRVEETQYF,TGTGCCAGCAGCCAAGAGGTCAGGGTAGAGGAGACCCAGTACTTC
TRBJ2-3,-,TRBV5-6,15,many,CASSLGLDDTDTQYF,TGTGCCAGCAGCTTGGGATTGGATGATACAGATACGCAGTATTTT
TRBJ2-3,TRBD1,TRBV6-1,15,-,CASSSTGGDTDTQYF,TGTGCCAGCAGTTCCACAGGGGGCGACACAGATACGCAGTATTTT
TRBJ2-5,-,TRBV7-3,14,many,CASSLKGPGETQYF,TGTGCCAGCAGCTTAAAGGGACCCGGCGAGACCCAGTACTTC
TRBJ2-7,TRBD1,TRBV28,15,-,CASRKPGQGDYEQYF,TGTGCCAGCAGGAAGCCGGGACAGGGGGACTACGAGCAGTACTTC
TRBJ2-3,TRBD2,TRBV20-1,14,many,CSAISTSGTDTQYF,TGCAGTGCTATCTCGACTAGCGGGACAGATACGCAGTATTTT
TRBJ1-4,-,TRBV4-2,14,-,CASSRGESNEKLFF,TGTGCCAGCAGCCGAGGAGAGTCTAATGAAAAACTGTTTTTT
TRBJ2-5,-,TRBV28,13,many,CASSLASQETQYF,TGTGCCAGCAGTTTAGCAAGTCAAGAGACCCAGTACTTC
TRBJ2-3,TRBD2,TRBV27,16,-,CASSPITSGETDTQYF,TGTGCCAGCAGTCCAATCACTAGCGGGGAAACAGATACGCAGTATTTT
TRBJ1-1,-,TRBV4-1,14,-,CASSQVTLNTEAFF,TGCGCCAGCAGCCAAGTTACACTGAACACTGAAGCTTTCTTT
TRBJ2-7,TRBD1,TRBV5-1,15,-,CASSPGDRNSYEQYF,TGCGCCAGCAGCCCAGGGGACAGGAACTCCTACGAGCAGTACTTC
TRBJ2-5,TRBD1,TRBV28,18,few,CASRATGVSLLRVGTQYF,TGTGCCAGCAGGGCAACAGGGGTTAGCCTTCTAAGGGTTGGGACCCAGTACTTC
TRBJ2-2,-,TRBV24-1,16,-,CATSDFSVINTGELFF,TGTGCCACCAGTGATTTTTCAGTCATCAACACCGGGGAGCTGTTTTTT
TRBJ2-7,TRBD2,TRBV6-1,16,few,CASSIRTSGRVYEQYF,TGTGCCAGCAGTATCCGGACTAGCGGGAGGGTCTACGAGCAGTACTTC
TRBJ2-5,TRBD2,TRBV12-3/TRBV12-4,12,-,CASSLGTSQTNF,TGTGCCAGCAGTTTAGGGACTAGCCAAACGAACTTC
TRBJ2-7,-,TRBV29-1,14,-,CSVEDPYRDYEQYF,TGCAGCGTTGAAGATCCATACAGGGACTACGAGCAGTACTTC
TRBJ2-1,-,TRBV20-1,16,many,CSARDLAAGAFGEQFF,TGCAGTGCTAGAGATTTGGCGGCGGGGGCTTTCGGTGAGCAGTTCTTC
TRBJ2-1,TRBD2,TRBV10-3,15,-,CAISEGLAGGNEQFF,TGTGCCATCAGTGAGGGACTAGCGGGAGGCAATGAGCAGTTCTTC
TRBJ2-3,-,TRBV20-1,14,-,CSAGKTDSTDTQYF,TGCAGTGCTGGAAAGACGGATAGCACAGATACGCAGTATTTT
TRBJ2-3,TRBD1,TRBV11-2,18,-,CASSPRTGTTFSTDTQYF,TGTGCCAGCAGCCCGCGGACAGGGACAACGTTTAGCACAGATACGCAGTATTTT
TRBJ2-1,-,TRBV7-2,13,many,CASSAPLVNEQFF,TGTGCCAGCAGCGCCCCCCTTGTGAATGAGCAGTTCTTC
TRBJ1-2,-,TRBV28,15,many,CASSLPVGGLGGYTF,TGTGCCAGCAGCCTTCCTGTCGGCGGTTTGGGTGGCTACACCTTC
TRBJ2-1,-,TRBV9,13,many,CASSVGDYNEQFF,TGTGCCAGCAGCGTAGGGGACTACAATGAGCAGTTCTTC
TRBJ1-5,-,TRBV28,11,many,CASSPDTAQHF,TGTGCCAGCAGTCCTGACACGGCCCAGCATTTT
TRBJ2-3,-,TRBV29-1,13,few,CAAHLGESDTQYF,TGCGCCGCGCACCTTGGGGAGTCAGATACGCAGTATTTT
TRBJ2-3,TRBD2,TRBV5-4,14,few,CASSDREVTDTQYF,TGTGCCAGCAGTGACCGGGAGGTGACAGATACGCAGTATTTT
TRBJ2-1,-,TRBV20-1,13,-,CSAGSGSYNEQFF,TGCAGTGCGGGTAGCGGTTCCTACAATGAGCAGTTCTTC
TRBJ2-1,-,TRBV19,15,-,CASSIEASSYNEQFF,TGTGCCAGTAGTATTGAGGCTAGCTCCTACAATGAGCAGTTCTTC
TRBJ2-2,-,TRBV27,14,few,CASSLQGSAGELFF,TGTGCCAGCAGCCTACAGGGTTCGGCCGGGGAGCTGTTTTTT
TRBJ2-7,-,TRBV20-1,14,many,CSARDQGLNYEQYF,TGCAGTGCTAGAGATCAAGGGTTAAACTACGAGCAGTACTTC
TRBJ2-1,TRBD2,TRBV20-1,16,many,CAIKWVAGGSYNEQFF,TGCGCCATCAAATGGGTAGCGGGAGGCTCCTACAATGAGCAGTTCTTC
TRBJ2-1,-,TRBV7-3,15,many,CASSLGPRSYNEQFF,TGTGCCAGCAGCTTAGGACCCCGCTCCTACAATGAGCAGTTCTTC
TRBJ2-7,-,TRBV3-1,13,many,CASSQSQRYEQYF,TGTGCCAGCAGCCAATCACAGCGGTACGAGCAGTACTTC
TRBJ2-1,TRBD1,TRBV4-2,13,-,CASSRIQGGEQFF,TGTGCCAGCAGCCGTATACAGGGGGGCGAGCAGTTCTTC
TRBJ2-7,TRBD2,TRBV7-2,15,many,CASSPTSGRVGEQYF,TGTGCCAGCAGCCCAACTAGCGGGAGGGTCGGGGAGCAGTACTTC
TRBJ2-7,TRBD1,TRBV28,15,-,CASSWEAGQGYEQYF,TGTGCCAGCAGTTGGGAGGCGGGACAGGGGTACGAGCAGTACTTC
TRBJ2-1,TRBD2,TRBV6-2/TRBV6-3,14,-,CASFGGGGFGEQFF,TGTGCCAGCTTTGGCGGGGGAGGATTTGGTGAGCAGTTCTTC